What follows describes a single T cell receptor (beta chain). What it binds is unknown. The data were taken from a study of T cell responses to AZD1222 COVID-19 vaccine. TCRdb keeps only in-frame clones here, not all; method: immunoSEQ multiplex PCR. The sample consists of about 130,000 clones, 75% to 85% of them appearing once. The CDR3 is 14 residues long. The V gene lost 1 base and the J gene lost 8 bases, with 10 bases spanning the gap. Looked up from germline, CDR1 is SGHDT and CDR2 is YYEEEE. Overall study findings and caveats: White British ancestry dominated among donors, who included more females, and clonal diversity was possibly underestimated.

This material consisted of peripheral blood, taken 28 days after the second dose of the MenACWY control vaccine. The chain has TRBV5-6 and TRBJ1-6, with unresolved D. The sequence was obtained from an adult who received the MenACWY meningococcal vaccine as a control. The CDR3 region is CASSLSPGDSPLHF. For the CDR3, the DNA is TGTGCCAGCAGCTTGTCGCCAGGAGATTCACCCCTCCACTTT.